Listed below are T cell receptor beta chains from one sample, sequenced in a study of cytomegalovirus exposure and HLA in healthy donors. Libraries were prepared by immunoSEQ multiplex PCR; TCRdb keeps only in-frame clonotypes and omits some of them. Of over 200,000 clones listed, 75% to 90% were seen once; the top ten hold over 0.95%. Sequencing was done on a sample of PBMCs. Every receptor here comes from a young woman in good health and CMV-seronegative. Each CDR3 is given with its conserved first and last residue. A D gene is named only where the DNA matches it firmly. Where a row states a size, it is once, few, many or the class of an expanded clone; other rows omit it.

v_gene: TRBV5-6; abundance: -; j_gene: TRBJ2-3; d_gene: -; CDR3aa: CASSLAGGRGRTDTQYF; CDR3nt: TGTGCCAGCAGCTTGGCCGGGGGGCGGGGGCGTACAGATACGCAGTATTTT
v_gene: TRBV10-3; abundance: -; j_gene: TRBJ2-5; d_gene: TRBD2; CDR3aa: CAISELAGAQETQYF; CDR3nt: TGTGCCATCAGTGAGCTAGCGGGAGCCCAAGAGACCCAGTACTTC
v_gene: TRBV25-1; abundance: -; j_gene: TRBJ2-7; d_gene: -; CDR3aa: CASSGTVATYEQYF; CDR3nt: TGTGCCAGCAGTGGGACAGTCGCCACCTACGAGCAGTACTTC
v_gene: TRBV4-1; abundance: few; j_gene: TRBJ1-2; d_gene: TRBD1; CDR3aa: CASSQGQIRGRWYGYTF; CDR3nt: TGCGCCAGCAGCCAAGGTCAGATCAGGGGGCGTTGGTATGGCTACACCTTC
v_gene: TRBV6-1; abundance: -; j_gene: TRBJ2-2; d_gene: TRBD1; CDR3aa: CASSEQDRGISGELFF; CDR3nt: TGTGCCAGCAGTGAACAGGACAGGGGAATATCCGGGGAGCTGTTTTTT
v_gene: TRBV7-9; abundance: -; j_gene: TRBJ2-2; d_gene: TRBD2; CDR3aa: CSSSPHVGGRWAGELFF; CDR3nt: TGTTCCAGCAGCCCCCACGTCGGCGGGAGATGGGCCGGGGAGCTGTTTTTT
v_gene: TRBV10-3; abundance: -; j_gene: TRBJ2-7; d_gene: TRBD2; CDR3aa: CAISVELAGVSYEQYF; CDR3nt: TGTGCCATCAGTGTGGAGCTAGCGGGAGTTTCCTACGAGCAGTACTTC
v_gene: TRBV5-1; abundance: -; j_gene: TRBJ2-3; d_gene: TRBD2; CDR3aa: CASSRGKTSGGTSTDTQYF; CDR3nt: TGCGCCAGCAGCCGGGGTAAGACTAGCGGAGGCACTAGCACAGATACGCAGTATTTT
v_gene: TRBV4-2; abundance: -; j_gene: TRBJ2-1; d_gene: -; CDR3aa: CASSQDYGGSGGEQFF; CDR3nt: TGTGCCAGCAGCCAAGATTATGGGGGGAGTGGGGGTGAGCAGTTCTTC
v_gene: TRBV29-1; abundance: -; j_gene: TRBJ2-1; d_gene: TRBD2; CDR3aa: CSSFIAGEQFF; CDR3nt: TGCAGCTCATTTATAGCGGGGGAGCAGTTCTTC
v_gene: TRBV2; abundance: -; j_gene: TRBJ2-1; d_gene: -; CDR3aa: CASSEEYISSYNEQFF; CDR3nt: TGTGCCAGCAGTGAAGAGTATATCAGCTCCTACAATGAGCAGTTCTTC
v_gene: TRBV29-1; abundance: few; j_gene: TRBJ2-5; d_gene: -; CDR3aa: CSVELMVYGGGSKETQYF; CDR3nt: TGCAGCGTTGAGTTGATGGTTTATGGGGGGGGCTCTAAAGAGACCCAGTACTTC
v_gene: TRBV5-6; abundance: once; j_gene: TRBJ1-2; d_gene: TRBD1; CDR3aa: CARPTGYDYGYTF; CDR3nt: TGTGCCAGGCCGACAGGGTATGACTATGGCTACACCTTC
v_gene: TRBV6-5; abundance: -; j_gene: TRBJ2-5; d_gene: TRBD2; CDR3aa: CASRIWSWEGETQYF; CDR3nt: TGTGCCAGCAGAATTTGGAGCTGGGAGGGGGAGACCCAGTACTTC
v_gene: TRBV7-6; abundance: -; j_gene: TRBJ1-6; d_gene: -; CDR3aa: CASSLGGALDSPLHF; CDR3nt: TGTGCCAGCAGCTTAGGCGGAGCGCTGGATTCACCCCTCCACTTT
v_gene: TRBV10-1; abundance: few; j_gene: TRBJ1-1; d_gene: -; CDR3aa: CASSESGGTEAFF; CDR3nt: TGCGCCAGCAGTGAGTCGGGGGGCACTGAAGCTTTCTTT
v_gene: TRBV7-9; abundance: -; j_gene: TRBJ1-5; d_gene: -; CDR3aa: CSSSSITGRGNQPQHF; CDR3nt: TGTTCCAGCAGCTCCATAACAGGGAGGGGCAATCAGCCCCAGCATTTT
v_gene: TRBV19; abundance: -; j_gene: TRBJ1-5; d_gene: -; CDR3aa: CASSPTGLPNQPQHF; CDR3nt: TGTGCCAGTAGTCCGACGGGACTGCCCAATCAGCCCCAGCATTTT
v_gene: TRBV19; abundance: -; j_gene: TRBJ1-1; d_gene: TRBD1; CDR3aa: CASSMGQLNTEAFF; CDR3nt: TGTGCCAGTAGTATGGGACAGCTGAACACTGAAGCTTTCTTT
v_gene: TRBV7-9; abundance: -; j_gene: TRBJ1-1; d_gene: -; CDR3aa: CASSLTDRAREAFF; CDR3nt: TGTGCCAGCAGCCTCACTGACAGAGCGCGAGAAGCTTTCTTT
v_gene: TRBV11-2; abundance: -; j_gene: TRBJ1-1; d_gene: -; CDR3aa: CASSPGGFRRGNTEAFF; CDR3nt: TGTGCCAGCAGCCCGGGCGGATTCAGGAGGGGGAACACTGAAGCTTTCTTT
v_gene: TRBV5-1; abundance: -; j_gene: TRBJ2-7; d_gene: -; CDR3aa: CASSLAGAMPYEQYF; CDR3nt: TGCGCCAGCAGCTTGGCAGGGGCGATGCCCTACGAGCAGTACTTC
v_gene: TRBV7-2; abundance: once; j_gene: TRBJ2-3; d_gene: TRBD2; CDR3aa: CASSFWTSGDIPYTQYF; CDR3nt: TGTGCCAGCAGCTTCTGGACTAGCGGGGATATTCCCTATACGCAGTATTTT
v_gene: TRBV19; abundance: -; j_gene: TRBJ1-4; d_gene: -; CDR3aa: CASTTGNRIKGEKLFF; CDR3nt: TGTGCCAGTACCACAGGGAATAGAATTAAGGGTGAAAAACTGTTTTTT
v_gene: TRBV2; abundance: -; j_gene: TRBJ2-1; d_gene: -; CDR3aa: CASREGGVQFF; CDR3nt: TGTGCCAGCAGGGAAGGGGGGGTGCAGTTCTTC
v_gene: TRBV4-2; abundance: -; j_gene: TRBJ2-7; d_gene: -; CDR3aa: CASSPVWTGENEQYF; CDR3nt: TGTGCCAGCAGCCCGGTTTGGACCGGGGAAAACGAGCAGTACTTC
v_gene: TRBV20-1; abundance: -; j_gene: TRBJ2-5; d_gene: -; CDR3aa: CSATFGETQYF; CDR3nt: TGCAGTGCTACTTTCGGGGAGACCCAGTACTTC
v_gene: TRBV15; abundance: -; j_gene: TRBJ1-4; d_gene: -; CDR3aa: CATSRDGRDEKLFF; CDR3nt: TGTGCCACCAGCAGAGATGGGCGGGATGAAAAACTGTTTTTT
v_gene: TRBV9; abundance: -; j_gene: TRBJ2-1; d_gene: -; CDR3aa: CASSVAGFLGNEQFF; CDR3nt: TGTGCCAGCAGCGTAGCAGGGTTCCTAGGCAATGAGCAGTTCTTC
v_gene: TRBV6-6; abundance: -; j_gene: TRBJ2-7; d_gene: TRBD1; CDR3aa: CASSYPGQPDEQYF; CDR3nt: TGTGCCAGCAGTTACCCGGGACAGCCAGACGAGCAGTACTTC
v_gene: TRBV7-9; abundance: once; j_gene: TRBJ1-2; d_gene: TRBD1; CDR3aa: CASSSQPGQDQIEGYTF; CDR3nt: TGTGCCAGCAGCTCCCAGCCGGGACAGGATCAGATCGAAGGCTACACCTTC
v_gene: TRBV9; abundance: -; j_gene: TRBJ2-4; d_gene: -; CDR3aa: CASKIEGRAKNIQYF; CDR3nt: TGTGCCAGCAAAATCGAGGGTAGGGCCAAAAACATTCAGTACTTC
v_gene: TRBV6-5; abundance: -; j_gene: TRBJ2-7; d_gene: -; CDR3aa: CASSYYRSSYEQYF; CDR3nt: TGTGCCAGCAGTTACTACCGTAGCTCCTACGAGCAGTACTTC
v_gene: TRBV7-8; abundance: -; j_gene: TRBJ2-1; d_gene: -; CDR3aa: CASSSREPREQFF; CDR3nt: TGTGCCAGCAGCTCCCGAGAGCCTCGAGAGCAGTTCTTC
v_gene: TRBV6-5; abundance: -; j_gene: TRBJ2-5; d_gene: -; CDR3aa: CASSTGKETQYF; CDR3nt: TGTGCCAGCAGCACAGGGAAAGAGACCCAGTACTTC
v_gene: TRBV10-3; abundance: -; j_gene: TRBJ1-1; d_gene: -; CDR3aa: CAIRNPSGREGNTEAFF; CDR3nt: TGTGCCATCAGGAACCCTTCTGGGCGAGAAGGGAACACTGAAGCTTTCTTT
v_gene: TRBV7-6; abundance: -; j_gene: TRBJ2-7; d_gene: -; CDR3aa: CASSLQGHNEQYF; CDR3nt: TGTGCCAGCAGCTTACAGGGGCATAACGAGCAGTACTTC
v_gene: TRBV5-6; abundance: once; j_gene: TRBJ2-5; d_gene: -; CDR3aa: CASSPFFAPLGWETQYF; CDR3nt: TGTGCCAGCAGCCCGTTTTTTGCCCCACTAGGATGGGAGACCCAGTACTTC
v_gene: TRBV28; abundance: -; j_gene: TRBJ1-3; d_gene: -; CDR3aa: CASSQGQSSGNTIYF; CDR3nt: TGTGCCAGCAGTCAGGGCCAGAGCTCTGGAAACACCATATATTTT
v_gene: TRBV7-2; abundance: -; j_gene: TRBJ2-2; d_gene: TRBD1; CDR3aa: CASSLRGPLTGELFF; CDR3nt: TGTGCCAGCAGCTTGAGGGGGCCCTTGACCGGGGAGCTGTTTTTT
v_gene: TRBV5-1; abundance: -; j_gene: TRBJ2-7; d_gene: -; CDR3aa: CASSSGQSYEQYF; CDR3nt: TGCGCCAGCAGTTCAGGACAGAGTTACGAGCAGTACTTC
v_gene: TRBV30; abundance: -; j_gene: TRBJ1-5; d_gene: -; CDR3aa: CAWSVGGQISNQPQHF; CDR3nt: TGTGCCTGGAGTGTAGGAGGGCAGATTAGCAATCAGCCCCAGCATTTT
v_gene: TRBV30; abundance: -; j_gene: TRBJ1-5; d_gene: -; CDR3aa: CAWSYSLRQPQHF; CDR3nt: TGTGCCTGGAGTTACTCCTTACGGCAGCCCCAGCATTTT
v_gene: TRBV7-6; abundance: -; j_gene: TRBJ2-7; d_gene: -; CDR3aa: CASSLGQGGSYEQYF; CDR3nt: TGTGCCAGCAGCTTGGGCCAGGGAGGATCCTACGAGCAGTACTTC
v_gene: TRBV6-1; abundance: -; j_gene: TRBJ2-7; d_gene: -; CDR3aa: CASIPDGTAYEQYF; CDR3nt: TGTGCCAGCATCCCAGATGGGACTGCCTACGAGCAGTACTTC
v_gene: TRBV7-9; abundance: once; j_gene: TRBJ2-7; d_gene: -; CDR3aa: CASSAPSAYEQYF; CDR3nt: TGTGCCAGCAGCGCCCCGTCGGCCTACGAGCAGTACTTC
v_gene: TRBV7-9; abundance: -; j_gene: TRBJ2-7; d_gene: -; CDR3aa: CASSLYLGLSYYEQYF; CDR3nt: TGTGCCAGCAGCTTATATCTGGGGCTGTCGTACTACGAGCAGTACTTC
v_gene: TRBV19; abundance: few; j_gene: TRBJ1-2; d_gene: TRBD1; CDR3aa: CASRPTGTHGYTF; CDR3nt: TGTGCCAGTAGACCGACAGGGACTCATGGCTACACCTTC
v_gene: TRBV7-2; abundance: -; j_gene: TRBJ2-4; d_gene: TRBD2; CDR3aa: CASSLTSSGIKNIQYF; CDR3nt: TGTGCCAGCAGCTTAACCTCTAGCGGAATCAAAAACATTCAGTACTTC
v_gene: TRBV7-3; abundance: -; j_gene: TRBJ2-1; d_gene: TRBD2; CDR3aa: CASSPTGLAGVHTEQFF; CDR3nt: TGTGCCAGCAGCCCGACAGGACTAGCGGGGGTACATACTGAGCAGTTCTTC
v_gene: TRBV2; abundance: -; j_gene: TRBJ2-2; d_gene: TRBD2; CDR3aa: CASSPGLAGGELFF; CDR3nt: TGTGCCAGCAGCCCCGGACTAGCCGGCGGGGAGCTGTTTTTT
v_gene: TRBV27; abundance: -; j_gene: TRBJ1-1; d_gene: -; CDR3aa: CASSLLAPSGATNEAFF; CDR3nt: TGTGCCAGCAGTTTATTAGCCCCCAGCGGGGCAACCAATGAAGCTTTCTTT